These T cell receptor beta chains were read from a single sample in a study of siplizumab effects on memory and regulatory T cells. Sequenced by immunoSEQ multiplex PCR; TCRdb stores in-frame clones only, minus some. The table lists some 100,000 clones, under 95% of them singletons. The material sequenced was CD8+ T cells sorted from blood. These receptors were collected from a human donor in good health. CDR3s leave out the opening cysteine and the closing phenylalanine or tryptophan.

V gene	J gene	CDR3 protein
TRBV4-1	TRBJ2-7	ASSQGGPEGEQY
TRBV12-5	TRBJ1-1	ARISKAF
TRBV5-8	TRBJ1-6	ASSMEGARSPLH
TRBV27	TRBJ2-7	ASSFTTGQGAYEQY
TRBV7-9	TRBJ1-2	ASSPVGDYGYT
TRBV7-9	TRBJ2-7	ASSLVLGTQYEQY
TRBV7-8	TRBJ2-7	ASSVGTSAYEQY
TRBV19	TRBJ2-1	ASSIGGSEQF
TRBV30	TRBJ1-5	AWSVWSNQPQH
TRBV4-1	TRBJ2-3	ASSQELAGGLDTQY
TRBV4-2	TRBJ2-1	ASSQELIYNEQF
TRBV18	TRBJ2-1	ASSPPGRVVRYDEQF
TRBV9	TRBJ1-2	ASSVAGWGSHGYT
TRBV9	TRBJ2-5	ASSVAGGGLRGETQY
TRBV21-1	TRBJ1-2	ASSKGIDRLNYGYT
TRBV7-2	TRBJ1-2	ASSLVSPRSDYT
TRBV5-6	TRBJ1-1	ASSPQPGKAYTEAF
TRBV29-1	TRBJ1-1	SVQGGAEAF
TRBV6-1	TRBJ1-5	ASSEDGGGNQPQH
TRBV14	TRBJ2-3	ASSQELVYTQY
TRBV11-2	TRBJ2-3	ASLPSQGTTDTQY
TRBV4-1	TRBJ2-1	ASSQDPRAGAYNEQF
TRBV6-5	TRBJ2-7	ASSYSLDSAYEQY
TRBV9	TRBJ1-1	ASSVADRGGEAF
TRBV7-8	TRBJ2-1	ASSSSGRAYEQF
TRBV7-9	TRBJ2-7	ASSPPREGLESHEQY
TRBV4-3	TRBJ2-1	ASSFIGNNEQF
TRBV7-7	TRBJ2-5	ASSFGLAGAKETQY
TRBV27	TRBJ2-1	ASSFTAEGREQF
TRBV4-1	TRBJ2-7	ASSRGDYEQY
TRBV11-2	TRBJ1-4	ASSIRLRSNEKLF
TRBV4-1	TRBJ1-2	ASSQEDRRMDYGYT
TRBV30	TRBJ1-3	AWSLGSGNTIY
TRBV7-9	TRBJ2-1	ASSTSSGGSYNEQF
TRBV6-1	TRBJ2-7	ASKEQGGIYEQY
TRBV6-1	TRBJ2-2	ASSELRWDRSNTGELF
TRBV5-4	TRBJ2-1	ASSEGLAGEHYNEQF
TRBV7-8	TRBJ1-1	ASTMDVRGNTEAF
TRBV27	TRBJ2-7	ASSFLEDIYEQY
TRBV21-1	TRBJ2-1	ASSPRRRQF
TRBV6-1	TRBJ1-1	ASKVGMNTEAF
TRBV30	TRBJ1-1	IGDSLNTEAF
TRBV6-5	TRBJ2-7	ATGGSEQY
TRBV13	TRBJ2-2	ASSSNRDSSTGELF
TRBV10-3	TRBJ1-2	ATYGTGEVANYGYT
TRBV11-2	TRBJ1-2	ASSLDRIGQMANYGYT
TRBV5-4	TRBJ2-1	ASSRGGTHNEQF
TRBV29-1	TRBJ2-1	SVEVLAGIYNEQF
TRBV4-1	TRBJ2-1	ASSQDSRGRSYNEQF
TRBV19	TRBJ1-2	ASSIKGPSNYGYT
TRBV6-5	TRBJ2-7	ASSPRGYGEQY
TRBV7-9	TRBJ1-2	ASSLDPDSYYGYT
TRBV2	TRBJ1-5	ASSEASGGWMGQPQH
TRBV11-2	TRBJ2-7	ASSHRLEVREQY
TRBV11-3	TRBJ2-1	ASSGRAGGSYNEQF
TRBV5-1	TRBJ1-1	ASSLAGGLYTEAF
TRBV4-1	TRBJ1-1	ASSQDRDYTEAF
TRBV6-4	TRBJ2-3	ASSETSGGTDTQY
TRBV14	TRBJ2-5	ASSQDQGLETQY